This passage covers 9 T cell receptor beta chains from one sample sequenced in a study of a mutant IDH1 vaccine in newly diagnosed glioma. The time point was: week 47, end of study. The vaccine gave 300 ug of a 20-mer mutant IDH1 peptide subcutaneously per dose. TCRdb's copy holds only in-frame clones and misses some; the assay was immunoSEQ multiplex PCR. The repertoire holds 40,000 to 50,000 clones, with less than 85% as singletons. The antigens of these receptors remain unknown. Source: PBMCs, taken from a glioma patient whose treatment included an IDH1 peptide vaccine. The receptor source for this set is a man in his late teens or twenties with glioma. Some clones in this sample may be carry-over from other donors' samples.

In the case of this clone: One end of the junction is discordant with germline, which a read error may explain. This sequence joins TRBV7-7 and TRBJ2-5; 9 nucleotides line up with TRBD1. The CDR3 totals 15 residues. Germline CDR1 is SSHAT and CDR2 is FNYEAQ (reference sequence). The CDR3 loop is CASSLEGTGSGTQYF. CDR3 in DNA: TGTGCTAGCAGCTTAGAGGGGACAGGGTCTGGGACCCAGTACTTC.

This rearrangement joins TRBV27 to TRBJ2-2, with D hard to call. This CDR3 is built from 11 residues. The V gene lost 4 bases and the J gene lost 5 bases, with 2 bases spanning the gap. In germline, CDR1 is MNHEY, CDR2 SMNVEV (reference sequence). The CDR3 DNA reads as TGTGCCAGCAGTTCAACCGGGGAGCTGTTTTTT. This encodes CASSSTGELFF.

The rearrangement uses TRBV25-1 and TRBJ2-7; D is unclear. The CDR3 runs to 13 residues. Trimming removed 3 bases from V and 0 bases from J, with 6 bases in between. Per germline, CDR1 MGHDK and CDR2 SYGVNS. This CDR3 is CASSEGFSYEQYF. CDR3 sequence (DNA): TGTGCCAGCAGTGAGGGGTTCTCCTACGAGCAGTACTTC.

In the case of this clone: At one boundary the junction diverges from the germline segment, which might be a read error. The V call is TRBV29-1, the J call TRBJ2-2; D is unresolved. Germline lookup yields CDR1 SQVTM and CDR2 ANQGSEA. The CDR3 consists of 13 residues. The CDR3, as DNA: TGCAGCGTGGAAGGAGTTAACACCGGGGAGCTGTTTTTT. It codes for CSVEGVNTGELFF.

The chain has TRBV14 and TRBJ2-2, with D uncertain. The germline V and J ends were trimmed by 3 bases and 1 base, with 3 bases remaining between them. CDR1 and CDR2 (germline): SGHDN, FVKESK. The CDR3 extends over 13 amino acids. This chain's CDR3 is CASSQVNTGELFF. CDR3 in DNA: TGTGCCAGCAGCCAGGTGAACACCGGGGAGCTGTTTTTT. The whole variable domain, remainder taken from reference TRBV14 and TRBJ2-2, is EAGVTQFPSHSVIEKGQTVTLRCDPISGHDNLYWYRRVMGKEIKFLLHFVKESKQDESGMPNNRFLAERTGGTYSTLKVQPAELEDSGVYFCASSQVNTGELFFGEGSRLTVL.

The gene calls are TRBV7-2 and TRBJ1-3; 7 positions match TRBD1. Per the germline V gene, CDR1 is SGHTA and CDR2 is FQGNSA. Unmatched junction bases numbered 4, after V lost 5 bases and J lost 0 bases. This CDR3 comprises 15 residues. In DNA, the CDR3 is TGTGCCAGCAGCCTGGGACAGTTCTCTGGAAACACCATATATTTT. Protein sequence: CASSLGQFSGNTIYF.

This chain connects TRBV9 to TRBJ1-1; D is perhaps TRBD1 (5 bases). Germline V gene data show CDR1 as SGDLS and CDR2 as YYNGEE. CDR3 length: 14 residues. The V gene lost 5 bases and the J gene lost 3 bases, with 14 bases spanning the gap. CDR3 protein: CASSVLLRDTEAFF. In DNA, the CDR3 is TGTGCCAGCAGTGTCCTTCTCAGGGACACTGAAGCTTTCTTT.

The chain joins TRBV2 to TRBJ2-4; weak D call: TRBD1 (5 bases). Looked up from germline, CDR1 is SNHLY and CDR2 is FYNNEI. Between the trimmed V and J ends, which lost 7 bases and 4 bases, there was a span of 11 bases. This CDR3 is built from 13 residues. CDR3 amino acids: CASTEHRKNIQYF. The CDR3 DNA is TGTGCCAGCACCGAACACAGGAAAAACATTCAGTACTTC.

The chain uses TRBV6-4 and TRBJ2-1; 8 positions match TRBD1. The CDR3 has 15 amino acids. J lost 5 bases, V lost 4 bases, and 7 bases had no gene match. The V gene's germline CDR1 is MRHNA and CDR2 SNTAGT. The CDR3: CASSVGGQGNNEQFF. Written as DNA, the CDR3 is TGTGCCAGCAGTGTAGGAGGACAGGGTAACAATGAGCAGTTCTTC.